Described below is a single T cell receptor beta chain sequence and its context. This entry comes from a study of cytomegalovirus exposure and HLA in healthy donors. The PCR used 60 Vbeta and 13 Jbeta primers. TCRdb's table, derived via immunoSEQ multiplex PCR, lists solely in-frame clones and lacks some. The data hold tens of thousands of clones, with 60% to 85% observed a single time. V was pared by 0 bases and J by 1 base, with 13 bases between. The CDR3 totals 16 residues. The germline V gene encodes CDR1 MGHRA and CDR2 YSYEKL. The chain employs TRBV4-1 and TRBJ2-7; D is possibly TRBD2 (6 bases). Sequencing input: PBMCs. This TCR came from a man aged 18 to 29 in good health and CMV-seropositive. CDR3 in amino acids: CASSQDKREPSYEQYF. CDR3 sequence (DNA): TGCGCCAGCAGCCAAGATAAACGGGAGCCGTCCTACGAGCAGTACTTC.